The following is a TCR beta chain sequence with its context. Trimming removed 5 bases from V and 2 bases from J; junction bases left unmatched: 5. From germline, CDR1 is SGHTA and CDR2 FQGNSA. The CDR3 runs 16 residues. Some second doses came at about 4 weeks and others at about 12 weeks; these were pooled. This sample was included in a study of T cell responses to AZD1222 COVID-19 vaccine. Using immunoSEQ multiplex PCR, the repertoire was profiled, and TCRdb retains in-frame clones only, with some absent. The data hold 150,000 to 200,000 clones, with 80% to 90% observed a single time. The sample here was peripheral blood, taken 28 days after the second AZD1222 dose. This chain joins TRBV7-2 and TRBJ2-1; 11 nucleotides match TRBD2. The sequence was collected from an adult who received the AZD1222 COVID-19 vaccine. CDR3 DNA: TGTGCCAGCAGCGCGCAACTAGCGGGGGCCTACAATGAGCAGTTCTTC. Amino acid sequence: CASSAQLAGAYNEQFF.